Listed below are T cell receptor beta chains from one sample, sequenced in a study of T-cell reconstitution after alpha-beta-depleted transplantation in children. MiXCR, applied by TCRdb to the PCR reads, yields one record per CDR3 protein. The sample has about 300,000 distinct CDR3 sequences, roughly 9.1% seen once. The sequenced sample was PBMCs, obtained before TCRalphabeta/CD19-depleted stem cell transplant. Receptor source: a boy in the first two years of life with acute myeloid leukemia, due to receive a stem cell transplant. CDR3s include the opening cysteine and the closing phenylalanine or tryptophan. Each record gives: V gene, J gene, CDR3 protein.

TRBV20-1,TRBJ2-7,CSARARLGSGSYEQYF
TRBV12-3/TRBV12-4,TRBJ2-3,CASSFRARGQGDTQYF
TRBV12-3/TRBV12-4,TRBJ2-6,CASSPRTLSGANVLTF
TRBV7-2,TRBJ2-1,CASSLVGAGGKYNEQFF
TRBV4-2,TRBJ2-7,CASSQDRTGGYEQYF
TRBV4-3,TRBJ2-1,CASSQALQRDEQFF
TRBV24-1,TRBJ2-3,CATSEDESDTQYF
TRBV28,TRBJ1-5,CASSSLLTAGGSNQPQHF
TRBV6-1,TRBJ2-3,CASRSSRPTDTQYF
TRBV6-2/TRBV6-3,TRBJ2-7,CASSRTSGSTYEQYF
TRBV6-5,TRBJ2-3,CASSNGQGPFTDTQYF
TRBV20-1,TRBJ2-3,CSGGRRTDTQYF
TRBV14,TRBJ2-2,CASSHRGKPNTGELFF
TRBV7-9,TRBJ2-1,CASSPPLSGYEQFF
TRBV29-1,TRBJ2-2,CSVKQGLNTGELFF
TRBV28,TRBJ2-5,CASSLFGGGAVETQYF
TRBV3-1,TRBJ1-1,CASSQDSSGQGEAFF
TRBV14,TRBJ1-2,CASSQLVGEDGYTF
TRBV12-3/TRBV12-4,TRBJ2-7,CASSHGTGGREQYF
TRBV20-1,TRBJ2-3,CSASTRTSTDTQYF
TRBV14,TRBJ2-4,CASSQDRAGLVAKNIQYF
TRBV29-1,TRBJ2-7,CSVEEGSSYEQYF
TRBV12-3/TRBV12-4,TRBJ1-1,CASSPPMATEAFF
TRBV11-2,TRBJ2-1,CASKGLAGYNEQFF
TRBV12-3/TRBV12-4,TRBJ2-1,CASRNSGIYNEQFF
TRBV5-1,TRBJ2-1,CASRWAGYNEQFF
TRBV15,TRBJ2-7,CATSRDPTVSYEQYF
TRBV29-1,TRBJ2-1,CSVDGGGNNEQFF
TRBV4-1,TRBJ2-2,CASSQVGAASGITGDLFF
TRBV27,TRBJ2-5,CASRPGTGLNQETQYF
TRBV24-1,TRBJ2-1,CATSDLGLADEQFF
TRBV7-2,TRBJ2-6,CASSLRTGVRANVLTF
TRBV12-3/TRBV12-4,TRBJ2-1,CASSFLSGRADNEQFF
TRBV20-1,TRBJ2-5,CSARAGEETQYF
TRBV9,TRBJ2-2,CASSGPGTWITGELFF
TRBV20-1,TRBJ1-5,CSARALRDSNQPQHF
TRBV29-1,TRBJ2-7,CSVRQVSDEQYF
TRBV5-1,TRBJ2-7,CASSLAARYEQYF
TRBV3-1,TRBJ2-3,CASSRGSGTDTQYF
TRBV7-6,TRBJ2-7,CASSLAGWSQGPIYEQYF
TRBV6-5,TRBJ1-1,CASSYGRYTEAFF
TRBV2,TRBJ2-3,CASTGQSTDTQYF
TRBV7-2,TRBJ2-3,CASSFPKGGGGDTQYF
TRBV28,TRBJ2-3,CASSFVTYSTDTQYF
TRBV28,TRBJ2-7,CASSLVSAAIEQYF
TRBV11-2,TRBJ1-1,CASSREARKAFF
TRBV4-3,TRBJ2-3,CASSPYSGLAGTDTQYF
TRBV10-3,TRBJ2-3,CAIRASGRTDTQYF
TRBV2,TRBJ2-5,CASSAETRSQETQYF
TRBV28,TRBJ2-2,CASSLLPDRGSLRTGELFF
TRBV7-3,TRBJ2-1,CASSPSYYNEQFF